The table lists the clone carrying this TCR beta chain with a few counts. The RNA input was about 0.5 to 1 ug, and it was reverse transcribed with random hexamers. TCRdb itself ran the immunoSEQ multiplex PCR reads through MiXCR, one entry per CDR3 protein. The sample lists more than 200,000 distinct CDR3 sequences, around 90% occurring once. The data were taken from a study of CD8 T cells in Susac syndrome. CDR1 and CDR2 (germline): MGHRA, YSYEKL. V was cut by 1 base and J by 5 bases, with 8 bases left in between. This CDR3 has 13 amino acids. This TCR derives from a human donor with multiple sclerosis. The chain couples TRBV4-1 to TRBJ1-1; D unresolved. Sequenced input: CD8+ T cells from PBMCs. CDR3 in DNA: TGCGCCAGCAGCCAAGTTCCCAGTACTGAAGCTTTCTTT. Amino acid sequence: CASSQVPSTEAFF.